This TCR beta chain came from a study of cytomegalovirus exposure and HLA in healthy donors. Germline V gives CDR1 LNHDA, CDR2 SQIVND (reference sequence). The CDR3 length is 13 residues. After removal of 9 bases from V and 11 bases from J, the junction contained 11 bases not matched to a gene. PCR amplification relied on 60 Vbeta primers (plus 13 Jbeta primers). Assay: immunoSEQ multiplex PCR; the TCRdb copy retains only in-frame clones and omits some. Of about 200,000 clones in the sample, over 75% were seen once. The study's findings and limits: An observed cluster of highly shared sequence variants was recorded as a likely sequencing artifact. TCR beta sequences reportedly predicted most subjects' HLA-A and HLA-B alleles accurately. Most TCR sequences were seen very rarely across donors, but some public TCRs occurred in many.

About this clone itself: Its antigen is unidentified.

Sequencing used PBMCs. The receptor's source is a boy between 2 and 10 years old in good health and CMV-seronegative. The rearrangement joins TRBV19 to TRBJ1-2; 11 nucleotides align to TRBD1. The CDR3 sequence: CASDRTGGIEYTF. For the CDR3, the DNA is TGTGCCAGCGACCGGACAGGGGGCATTGAATACACCTTC.